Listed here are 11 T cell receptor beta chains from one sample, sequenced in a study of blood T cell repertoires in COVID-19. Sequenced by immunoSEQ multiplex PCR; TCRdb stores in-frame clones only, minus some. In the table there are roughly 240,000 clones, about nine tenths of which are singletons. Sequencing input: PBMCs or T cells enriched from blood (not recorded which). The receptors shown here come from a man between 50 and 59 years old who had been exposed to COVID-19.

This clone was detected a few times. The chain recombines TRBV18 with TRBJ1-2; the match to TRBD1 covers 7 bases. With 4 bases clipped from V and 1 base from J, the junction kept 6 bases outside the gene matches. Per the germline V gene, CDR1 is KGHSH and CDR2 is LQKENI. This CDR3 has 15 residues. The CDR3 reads CASSRQGSDNYGYTF. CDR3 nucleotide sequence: TGTGCCAGCTCACGACAGGGTTCGGATAACTATGGCTACACCTTC.

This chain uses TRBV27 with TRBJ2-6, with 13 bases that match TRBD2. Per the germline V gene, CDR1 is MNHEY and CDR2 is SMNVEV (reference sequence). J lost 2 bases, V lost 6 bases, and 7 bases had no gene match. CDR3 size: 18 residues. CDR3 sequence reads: CASSPTSGRVTGANVLTF. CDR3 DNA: TGTGCCAGCAGCCCTACTAGCGGGAGGGTCACTGGGGCCAACGTCCTGACTTTC.

CDR3 loop: CASSEALGVSNYGYTF. The DNA of the CDR3 is TGTGCCAGCAGTGAAGCGCTGGGAGTTTCTAACTATGGCTACACCTTC. V is TRBV6-1 and J is TRBJ1-2, with D unresolved. Germline CDR1 MNHNS, CDR2 SASEGT. Trimming cost V 0 bases and J 0 bases, with 11 bases left between them. This CDR3 has 16 residues.

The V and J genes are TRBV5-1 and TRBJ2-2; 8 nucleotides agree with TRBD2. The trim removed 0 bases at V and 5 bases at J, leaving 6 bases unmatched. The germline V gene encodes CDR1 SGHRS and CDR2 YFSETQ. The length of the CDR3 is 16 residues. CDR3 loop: CASSLDPAGVTGELFF. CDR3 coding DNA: TGCGCCAGCAGCTTGGATCCAGCGGGGGTGACCGGGGAGCTGTTTTTT.

CDR3 region: CASSGTGTNEKLFF. The CDR3 region has the DNA TGCGCCAGCAGCGGAACGGGAACTAATGAAAAACTGTTTTTT. This chain uses TRBV5-1 with TRBJ1-4; D not resolved. This CDR3 has 14 amino acids. Germline CDR1 reads SGHRS; CDR2 reads YFSETQ. Deletions cut 4 bases from V and 1 base from J, with 8 bases between. Complete variable domain (other parts from reference TRBV5-1 and TRBJ1-4): KAGVTQTPRYLIKTRGQQVTLSCSPISGHRSVSWYQQTPGQGLQFLFEYFSETQRNKGNFPGRFSGRQFSNSRSEMNVSTLELGDSALYLCASSGTGTNEKLFFGSGTQLSVL.

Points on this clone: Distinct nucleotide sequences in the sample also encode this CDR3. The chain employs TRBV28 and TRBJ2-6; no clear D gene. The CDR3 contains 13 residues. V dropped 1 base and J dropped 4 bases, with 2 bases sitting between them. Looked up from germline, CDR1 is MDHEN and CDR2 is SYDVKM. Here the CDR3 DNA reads TGTGCCAGCAGTTTATCAGGGGCCAACGTCCTGACTTTC. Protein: CASSLSGANVLTF. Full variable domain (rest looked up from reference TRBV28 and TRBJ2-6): DVKVTQSSRYLVKRTGEKVFLECVQDMDHENMFWYRQDPGLGLRLIYFSYDVKMKEKGDIPEGYSVSREKKERFSLILESASTNQTSMYLCASSLSGANVLTFGAGSRLTVL.

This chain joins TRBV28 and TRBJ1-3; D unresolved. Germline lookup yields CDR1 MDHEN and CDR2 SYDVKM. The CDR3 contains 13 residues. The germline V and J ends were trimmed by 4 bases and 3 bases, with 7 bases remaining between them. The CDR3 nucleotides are TGTGCCAGCAGTTCAGGTTTTGGAAACACCATATATTTT. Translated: CASSSGFGNTIYF. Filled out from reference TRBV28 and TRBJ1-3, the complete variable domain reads DVKVTQSSRYLVKRTGEKVFLECVQDMDHENMFWYRQDPGLGLRLIYFSYDVKMKEKGDIPEGYSVSREKKERFSLILESASTNQTSMYLCASSSGFGNTIYFGEGSWLTVV.

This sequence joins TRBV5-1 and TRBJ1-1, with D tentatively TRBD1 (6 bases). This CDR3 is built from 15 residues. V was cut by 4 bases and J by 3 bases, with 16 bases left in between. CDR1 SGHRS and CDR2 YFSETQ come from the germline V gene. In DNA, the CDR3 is TGCGCCAGCAGCCCGACGCGGGGGGCGGACACTGAAGCTTTCTTT. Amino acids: CASSPTRGADTEAFF.

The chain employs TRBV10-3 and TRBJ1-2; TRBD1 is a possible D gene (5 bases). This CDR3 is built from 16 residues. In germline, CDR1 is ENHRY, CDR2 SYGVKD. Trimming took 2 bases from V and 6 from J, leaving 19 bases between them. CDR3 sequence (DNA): TGTGCCATCAGTGAGGGCTTGGGACTGGGCGTGGATGGCTACACCTTC. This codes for CAISEGLGLGVDGYTF.

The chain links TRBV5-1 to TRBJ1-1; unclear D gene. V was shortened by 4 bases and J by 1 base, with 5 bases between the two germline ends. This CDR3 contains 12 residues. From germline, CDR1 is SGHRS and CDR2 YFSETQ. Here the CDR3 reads CASSPQNTEAFF. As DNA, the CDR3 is TGCGCCAGCAGCCCACAGAACACTGAAGCTTTCTTT.

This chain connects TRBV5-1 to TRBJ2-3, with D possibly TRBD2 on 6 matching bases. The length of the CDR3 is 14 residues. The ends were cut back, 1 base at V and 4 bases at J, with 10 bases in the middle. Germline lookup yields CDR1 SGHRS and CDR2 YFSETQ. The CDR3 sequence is CASSLFRDSDTQYF. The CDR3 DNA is TGCGCCAGCAGCTTGTTCAGGGACTCAGATACGCAGTATTTT.